A single T cell receptor beta chain is shown here with its context. The data were taken from a study of blood T cell repertoires in COVID-19. Across the whole study: Sites in the United States, Italy and Spain provided acute and convalescent COVID-19 samples.

Generated by immunoSEQ multiplex PCR, the TCRdb table keeps only in-frame clones and is missing some. The sample consists of about 200,000 clones, around 81% of them appearing once. The source of this sequence is a man in his 60s with COVID-19, enrolled during active disease. Material for sequencing was peripheral blood.

CDR3 in amino acids: CASSIRVGDTGELFF. The CDR3 DNA follows: TGCGCCAGCAGTATCCGGGTTGGCGACACCGGGGAGCTGTTTTTT. The chain joins TRBV5-1 to TRBJ2-2; no clear D. This CDR3 is 15 amino acids long. Deletions cut 5 bases from V and 3 bases from J, with 14 bases between. CDR1 and CDR2 from the germline V gene are SGHRS and YFSETQ.